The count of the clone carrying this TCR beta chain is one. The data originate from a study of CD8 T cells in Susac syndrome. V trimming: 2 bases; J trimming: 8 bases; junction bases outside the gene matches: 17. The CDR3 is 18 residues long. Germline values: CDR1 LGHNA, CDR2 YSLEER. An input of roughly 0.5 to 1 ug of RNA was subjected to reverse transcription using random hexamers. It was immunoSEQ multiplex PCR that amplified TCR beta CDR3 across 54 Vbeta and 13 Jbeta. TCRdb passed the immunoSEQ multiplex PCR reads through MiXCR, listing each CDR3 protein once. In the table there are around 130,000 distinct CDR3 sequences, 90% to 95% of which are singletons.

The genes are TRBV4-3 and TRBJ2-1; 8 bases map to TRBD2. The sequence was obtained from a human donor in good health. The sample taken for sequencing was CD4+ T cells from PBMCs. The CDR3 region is CASSQQLAGLVALDEQFF. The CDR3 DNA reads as TGCGCCAGCAGCCAACAACTGGCGGGACTAGTGGCCCTCGATGAGCAGTTCTTC.